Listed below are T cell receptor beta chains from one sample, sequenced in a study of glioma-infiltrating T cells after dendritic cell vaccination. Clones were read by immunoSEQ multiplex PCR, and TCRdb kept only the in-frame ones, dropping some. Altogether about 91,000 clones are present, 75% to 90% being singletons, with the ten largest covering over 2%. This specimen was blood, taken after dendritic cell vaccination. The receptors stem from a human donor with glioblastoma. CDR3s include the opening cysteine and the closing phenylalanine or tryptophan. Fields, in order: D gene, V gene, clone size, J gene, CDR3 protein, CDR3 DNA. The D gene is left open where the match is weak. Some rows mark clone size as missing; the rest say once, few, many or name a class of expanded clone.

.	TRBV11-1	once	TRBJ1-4	CASSLLRGANEKLFF	TGTGCCAGCAGCTTATTGCGGGGAGCTAATGAAAAACTGTTTTTT
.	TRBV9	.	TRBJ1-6	CASSVVPAGPLHF	TGTGCCAGCAGCGTAGTGCCAGCAGGCCCCCTCCACTTT
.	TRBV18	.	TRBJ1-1	CASSPIRDTEAFF	TGTGCCAGCTCACCAATTCGGGATACTGAAGCTTTCTTT
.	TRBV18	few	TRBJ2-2	CASSSLSRGFKDTGELFF	TGTGCCAGCTCATCCCTATCCAGGGGATTCAAGGACACCGGGGAGCTGTTTTTT
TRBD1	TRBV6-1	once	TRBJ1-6	CASSGTGARSPLHF	TGTGCCAGCAGTGGGACAGGGGCGAGGTCACCCCTCCACTTT
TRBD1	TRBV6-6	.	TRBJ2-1	CASNLRGHADEQFF	TGTGCCAGCAACCTCAGGGGGCATGCCGATGAGCAGTTCTTC
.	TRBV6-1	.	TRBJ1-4	CASLGIQGTNEKLFF	TGTGCCAGCCTCGGGATCCAAGGGACTAATGAAAAACTGTTTTTT
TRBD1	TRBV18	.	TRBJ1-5	CASSLDRVQQPQHF	TGTGCCAGCTCACTTGACAGGGTCCAGCAGCCCCAGCATTTT
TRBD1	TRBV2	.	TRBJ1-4	CASRGQGGAYEKLFF	TGTGCCAGCAGGGGACAGGGGGGGGCGTATGAAAAACTGTTTTTT
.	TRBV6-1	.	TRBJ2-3	CASSTRDSSDTQYF	TGTGCCAGCAGTACACGGGATTCATCAGATACGCAGTATTTT
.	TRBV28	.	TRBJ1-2	CASSSGTTNYGYTF	TGTGCCAGCAGCTCAGGGACAACTAACTATGGCTACACCTTC
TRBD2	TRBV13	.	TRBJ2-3	CASSQGERGHADTQYF	TGTGCCAGCAGTCAAGGGGAGCGGGGGCACGCAGATACGCAGTATTTT
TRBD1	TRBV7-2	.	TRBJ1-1	CASSWGQGNTEAFF	TGTGCCAGCAGCTGGGGACAGGGGAACACTGAAGCTTTCTTT
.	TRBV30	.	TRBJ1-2	CAWSVRVLYGYTF	TGTGCCTGGAGTGTACGAGTCCTCTATGGCTACACCTTC
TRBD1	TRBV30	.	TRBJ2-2	CAWSRTRTGSGELFF	TGTGCCTGGAGCAGAACTCGGACAGGCTCGGGGGAGCTGTTTTTT
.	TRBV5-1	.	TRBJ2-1	CASSLGEGHNEQFF	TGCGCCAGCAGCTTGGGCGAGGGTCACAATGAGCAGTTCTTC
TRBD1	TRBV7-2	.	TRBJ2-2	CASSVRGQGWGELFF	TGTGCCAGCAGCGTCCGGGGACAGGGGTGGGGGGAGCTGTTTTTT
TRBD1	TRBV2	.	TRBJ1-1	CASSRRTGNTEAFF	TGTGCCAGCAGCCGCCGGACAGGGAACACTGAAGCTTTCTTT
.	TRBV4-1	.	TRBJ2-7	CASSHPGESSYEQYF	TGCGCCAGCAGCCACCCAGGGGAAAGCTCCTACGAGCAGTACTTC
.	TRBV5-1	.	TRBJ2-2	CASSLLGSQITLTGELFF	TGCGCCAGCAGCTTGCTGGGCAGCCAAATAACATTGACCGGGGAGCTGTTTTTT
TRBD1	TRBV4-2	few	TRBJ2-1	CASSQGGTGGNEQFF	TGTGCCAGCAGCCAAGGAGGGACAGGGGGCAATGAGCAGTTCTTC
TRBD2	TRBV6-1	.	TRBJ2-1	CASSGRASGSFNEQFF	TGTGCCAGCAGTGGCAGAGCTAGCGGGAGTTTTAATGAGCAGTTCTTC
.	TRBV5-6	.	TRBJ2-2	CASSPMNTGELFF	TGTGCCAGCAGCCCCATGAACACCGGGGAGCTGTTTTTT
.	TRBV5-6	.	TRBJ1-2	CASILQTGYGYTF	TGTGCCAGCATCTTACAGACAGGATATGGCTACACCTTC
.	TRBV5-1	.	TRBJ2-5	CASSLEGAGKETQYF	TGCGCCAGCAGCTTGGAAGGGGCAGGGAAAGAGACCCAGTACTTC
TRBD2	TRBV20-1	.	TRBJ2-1	CSVQSGTEQFF	TGCAGTGTCCAGAGCGGGACTGAGCAGTTCTTC
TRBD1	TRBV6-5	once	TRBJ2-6	CASSYSTGAGANVLTF	TGTGCCAGCAGTTACTCCACAGGGGCTGGGGCCAACGTCCTGACTTTC
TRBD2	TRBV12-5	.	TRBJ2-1	CASGYSAGSSYNEQFF	TGTGCTAGTGGGTACTCAGCGGGATCCTCCTACAATGAGCAGTTCTTC
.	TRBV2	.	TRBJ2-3	CASSEGVDTQYF	TGTGCCAGCAGTGAAGGCGTCGATACGCAGTATTTT
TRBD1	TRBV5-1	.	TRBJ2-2	CASSGRTGGTGELFF	TGCGCCAGCAGCGGGCGGACAGGGGGCACCGGGGAGCTGTTTTTT
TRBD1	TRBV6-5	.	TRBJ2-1	CASSWGQGGDEQFF	TGTGCCAGCAGTTGGGGACAGGGAGGGGATGAGCAGTTCTTC
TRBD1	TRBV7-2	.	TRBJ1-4	CASSLGDRVEKLFF	TGTGCCAGCAGCTTAGGGGACAGGGTTGAAAAACTGTTTTTT
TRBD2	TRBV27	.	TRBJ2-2	CASSTNRLAGGSPGELFF	TGTGCCAGCAGTACCAACCGACTAGCGGGAGGGTCCCCCGGGGAGCTGTTTTTT
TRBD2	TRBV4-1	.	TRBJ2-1	CASSPLLAGLSYNEQFF	TGCGCCAGCAGCCCCTTACTAGCGGGGCTATCCTACAATGAGCAGTTCTTC
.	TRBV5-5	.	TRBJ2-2	CASSLLVTAGELFF	TGTGCCAGCAGCTTATTAGTCACAGCCGGGGAGCTGTTTTTT
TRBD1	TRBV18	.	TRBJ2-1	CASSPRDRGSVTYNEQFF	TGTGCCAGCTCACCCCGGGACAGGGGTTCCGTCACCTACAATGAGCAGTTCTTC
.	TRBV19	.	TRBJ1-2	CASSSRGADYGYTF	TGTGCCAGTAGTAGCAGGGGAGCGGACTATGGCTACACCTTC
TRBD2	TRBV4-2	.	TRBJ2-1	CASSQDLNSGTYNEQFF	TGTGCCAGCAGCCAAGATCTAAATAGCGGGACTTACAATGAGCAGTTCTTC
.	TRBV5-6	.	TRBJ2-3	CASSFRIITDTQYF	TGTGCCAGCAGCTTCAGGATAATCACAGATACGCAGTATTTT
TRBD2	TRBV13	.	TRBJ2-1	CASKMGLANEQFF	TGTGCCAGCAAGATGGGACTAGCAAATGAGCAGTTCTTC
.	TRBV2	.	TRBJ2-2	CASSDVQGWTGELFF	TGTGCCAGCAGTGACGTACAGGGATGGACCGGGGAGCTGTTTTTT
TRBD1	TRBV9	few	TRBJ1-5	CASSVGTGGAGRPQHF	TGTGCCAGCAGCGTAGGAACAGGGGGCGCAGGAAGGCCCCAGCATTTT
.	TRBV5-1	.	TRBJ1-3	CASSPGGGLTGNTIYF	TGCGCCAGCAGCCCGGGGGGTGGCCTAACTGGAAACACCATATATTTT
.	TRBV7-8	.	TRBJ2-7	CASTRQLSYEQYF	TGTGCCAGCACCAGACAGCTGTCCTACGAGCAGTACTTC
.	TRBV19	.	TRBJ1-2	CASSWTANYGYTF	TGTGCCAGTAGTTGGACAGCTAACTATGGCTACACCTTC
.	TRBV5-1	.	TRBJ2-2	CASSSDGQNTGELFF	TGCGCCAGCAGTTCGGACGGACAGAACACCGGGGAGCTGTTTTTT
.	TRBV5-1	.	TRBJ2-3	CASSIEQSTDTQYF	TGCGCCAGCAGTATCGAACAAAGCACAGATACGCAGTATTTT
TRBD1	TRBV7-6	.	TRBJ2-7	CASSSGTTGTEQYF	TGTGCCAGCAGCTCCGGAACGACAGGGACCGAGCAGTACTTC
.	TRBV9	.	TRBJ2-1	CASSVGREKQFF	TGTGCCAGCAGCGTAGGGAGGGAAAAGCAGTTCTTC
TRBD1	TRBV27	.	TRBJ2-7	CASSVRTGGREQYF	TGTGCCAGCAGTGTTCGGACAGGGGGTAGGGAGCAGTACTTC
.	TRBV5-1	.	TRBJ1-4	CASSDLYGGRNEKLFF	TGCGCCAGCAGCGACCTCTACGGGGGGCGAAATGAAAAACTGTTTTTT
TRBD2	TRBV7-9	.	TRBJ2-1	CASSFPGTSGTKFF	TGTGCCAGCAGCTTCCCCGGGACTAGCGGGACTAAGTTCTTC
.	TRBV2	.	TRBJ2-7	CASQPTDAHEQYF	TGTGCCAGCCAACCCACAGATGCCCACGAGCAGTACTTC